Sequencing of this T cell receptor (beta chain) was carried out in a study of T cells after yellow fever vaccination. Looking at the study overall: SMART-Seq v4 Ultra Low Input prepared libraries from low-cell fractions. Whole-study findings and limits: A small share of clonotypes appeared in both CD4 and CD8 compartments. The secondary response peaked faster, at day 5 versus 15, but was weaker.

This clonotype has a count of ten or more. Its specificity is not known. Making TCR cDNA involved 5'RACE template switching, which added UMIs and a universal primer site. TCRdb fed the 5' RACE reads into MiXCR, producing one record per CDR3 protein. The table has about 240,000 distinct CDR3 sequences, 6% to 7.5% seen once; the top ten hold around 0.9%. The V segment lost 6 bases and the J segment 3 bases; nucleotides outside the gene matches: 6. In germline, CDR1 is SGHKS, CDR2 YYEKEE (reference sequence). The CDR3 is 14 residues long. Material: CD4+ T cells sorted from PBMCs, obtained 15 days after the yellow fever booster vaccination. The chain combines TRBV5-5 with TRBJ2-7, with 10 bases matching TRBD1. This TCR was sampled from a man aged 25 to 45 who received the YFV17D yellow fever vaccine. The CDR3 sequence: CASTVDRGFYEQYF. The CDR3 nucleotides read TGTGCCAGCACCGTGGACAGGGGGTTCTACGAGCAGTACTTC.